Listed below are T cell receptor beta chains from one sample, sequenced in a study of blood T cell repertoires in COVID-19. The assay was immunoSEQ multiplex PCR, and TCRdb's table has in-frame clones only and misses some. The table lists roughly 240,000 clones, approximately 82% of them singletons, with 4.6% in the top ten. The sequencing sample was made of peripheral blood. The receptors were sampled from a man in his 60s who had recovered from COVID-19. Both conserved end residues are part of each CDR3. A D gene is named only where the DNA matches it firmly. Size tells how often a clone was seen (once, few, many) or the class of an expanded clone, and some rows leave it out.

. | TRBJ2-7 | . | TRBV3-1/TRBV3-2 | CASSPVPVPYEQYF | TGTGCCAGCAGCCCCGTCCCGGTCCCCTACGAGCAGTACTTC
. | TRBJ2-3 | . | TRBV9 | CASSVASSGTDTQYF | TGTGCCAGCAGCGTAGCTTCTAGCGGCACAGATACGCAGTATTTT
TRBD2 | TRBJ2-3 | . | TRBV5-1 | CASSLGWRGGSATQYF | TGCGCCAGCAGCTTAGGATGGCGGGGGGGCTCGGCTACGCAGTATTTT
. | TRBJ1-5 | . | TRBV27 | CASSYWGDNQPQHF | TGTGCCAGCAGTTATTGGGGGGATAATCAGCCCCAGCATTTT
TRBD1 | TRBJ2-7 | . | TRBV18 | CASSLGGQGYEQYF | TGTGCCAGCTCACTTGGGGGACAGGGCTACGAGCAGTACTTC
. | TRBJ2-2 | . | TRBV7-6 | CASSPARGGMNTGELFF | TGTGCCAGCAGCCCCGCGCGGGGCGGGATGAACACCGGGGAGCTGTTTTTT
. | TRBJ1-1 | once | TRBV5-1 | CASSSQGNAEAFF | TGCGCCAGCAGCTCCCAGGGTAACGCTGAAGCTTTCTTT
. | TRBJ1-3 | . | TRBV6-5 | CASSIAGNTIYF | TGTGCCAGCAGCATAGCTGGAAACACCATATATTTT
TRBD1 | TRBJ1-6 | . | TRBV9 | CASSVGQGNNSPLHF | TGTGCCAGCAGCGTCGGACAGGGAAACAATTCACCCCTCCACTTT
TRBD2 | TRBJ2-5 | . | TRBV6-5 | CASSSTSGLQETQYF | TGTGCCAGCAGTTCGACTAGCGGGCTACAAGAGACCCAGTACTTC
TRBD1 | TRBJ1-6 | . | TRBV5-1 | CASSLKFPGGAYNSPLHF | TGCGCCAGCAGCTTGAAATTTCCAGGGGGCGCCTATAATTCACCCCTCCACTTT
TRBD2 | TRBJ2-7 | . | TRBV19 | CASSSGTSSYEQYF | TGTGCCAGTAGTTCCGGGACTAGCTCCTACGAGCAGTACTTC
TRBD2 | TRBJ2-3 | . | TRBV4-2 | CASSQETSGRVDTQYF | TGTGCCAGCAGCCAAGAAACTAGCGGGAGGGTAGATACGCAGTATTTT
TRBD1 | TRBJ1-1 | . | TRBV5-4 | CASSLGRTGGTEAFF | TGTGCCAGCAGCTTGGGTCGGACAGGAGGCACTGAAGCTTTCTTT
. | TRBJ1-1 | . | TRBV9 | CASSSNTEAFF | TGTGCCAGCAGCTCTAACACTGAAGCTTTCTTT
. | TRBJ1-2 | few | TRBV7-9 | CASSPTGIYGYTF | TGTGCCAGCAGCCCAACAGGGATCTATGGCTACACCTTC
. | TRBJ1-6 | . | TRBV28 | CASSSPAGYNSPLHF | TGTGCCAGCAGCTCCCCGGCAGGCTATAATTCACCCCTCCACTTT
. | TRBJ2-5 | . | TRBV24-1 | CATSRAGVNQETQYF | TGTGCCACCAGTCGAGCAGGGGTCAACCAAGAGACCCAGTACTTC
TRBD2 | TRBJ2-3 | . | TRBV5-4 | CASSLAGGARDTQYF | TGTGCCAGCAGCTTAGCGGGGGGGGCGAGGGATACGCAGTATTTT
. | TRBJ2-2 | . | TRBV4-1 | CASSQELRTANTGELFF | TGCGCCAGCAGCCAAGAATTAAGGACTGCGAACACCGGGGAGCTGTTTTTT
. | TRBJ1-2 | . | TRBV4-1 | CASSQGPANYGYTF | TGCGCCAGCAGCCAAGGCCCAGCTAACTATGGCTACACCTTC
. | TRBJ1-3 | . | TRBV28 | CASTGGGMSSGNTIYF | TGTGCCAGCACCGGCGGCGGTATGAGCTCTGGAAACACCATATATTTT
. | TRBJ2-1 | . | TRBV9 | CASSSSGGHYNEQFF | TGTGCCAGCAGTTCCTCGGGGGGCCACTACAATGAGCAGTTCTTC
. | TRBJ2-7 | . | TRBV12-3/TRBV12-4 | CASSHGVSYEQYF | TGTGCCAGCAGCCATGGAGTCTCCTACGAGCAGTACTTC
TRBD2 | TRBJ2-4 | . | TRBV7-3 | CASSSLAGGPDIQYF | TGTGCCAGCAGCTCTCTAGCGGGGGGGCCGGACATTCAGTACTTC
TRBD1 | TRBJ1-2 | . | TRBV4-1 | CASSQDLIIQGNYGYTF | TGCGCCAGCAGCCAAGATCTTATCATACAGGGGAACTATGGCTACACCTTC
. | TRBJ1-2 | once | TRBV12-3/TRBV12-4 | CASSNRVKGYTF | TGTGCCAGCTCTAACAGGGTGAAAGGCTACACCTTC
. | TRBJ2-2 | once | TRBV11-3 | CASSRGTLNTGELFF | TGTGCCAGCAGCAGAGGGACTCTGAACACCGGGGAGCTGTTTTTT
. | TRBJ1-1 | few | TRBV5-1 | CASSSYRTDMNTEAFF | TGCGCCAGCAGCAGCTATCGGACGGACATGAACACTGAAGCTTTCTTT
TRBD2 | TRBJ2-7 | . | TRBV4-1 | CASSQAQRELYEQYF | TGCGCCAGCAGCCAAGCCCAGCGGGAGCTCTACGAGCAGTACTTC
. | TRBJ2-3 | . | TRBV6-2/TRBV6-3 | CASSYSGAWSQYF | TGTGCCAGCAGTTACTCGGGGGCCTGGTCCCAGTATTTT
. | TRBJ2-7 | . | TRBV21-1 | CASSKDSYEQYF | TGTGCCAGCAGCAAAGATAGCTACGAGCAGTACTTC
TRBD1 | TRBJ1-4 | . | TRBV11-2 | CASSWRGTGPQKLFF | TGTGCCAGCAGCTGGAGAGGGACAGGGCCTCAAAAACTGTTTTTT
. | TRBJ1-5 | few | TRBV4-1 | CASSQLLGGSYGNQPQHF | TGCGCCAGCAGCCAACTCCTAGGTGGTTCCTACGGCAATCAGCCCCAGCATTTT
TRBD2 | TRBJ2-2 | . | TRBV3-1/TRBV3-2 | CASSQELAETGELFF | TGTGCCAGCAGCCAAGAGCTAGCGGAAACCGGGGAGCTGTTTTTT
TRBD2 | TRBJ2-1 | . | TRBV19 | CASRRTLIAGVLKDEQFF | TGTGCCAGTAGGCGTACCCTAATAGCGGGAGTCCTCAAAGATGAGCAGTTCTTC
TRBD2 | TRBJ2-2 | . | TRBV5-1 | CASSGQGLAGGTGELFF | TGCGCCAGCAGCGGACAGGGGCTAGCGGGAGGCACCGGGGAGCTGTTTTTT
. | TRBJ2-3 | . | TRBV4-1 | CASSSGVGDTQYF | TGCGCCAGCAGCTCAGGGGTCGGGGATACGCAGTATTTT
TRBD1 | TRBJ1-4 | . | TRBV6-5 | CASSYGTGEGEKLFF | TGTGCCAGCAGTTACGGGACAGGGGAAGGAGAAAAACTGTTTTTT
. | TRBJ2-7 | . | TRBV5-4 | CASSQGSRVGTYEQYF | TGTGCCAGCAGCCAGGGGAGTCGGGTCGGTACCTACGAGCAGTACTTC
. | TRBJ1-1 | . | TRBV18 | CASSPQFDSTEAFF | TGTGCCAGCTCACCACAGTTCGACAGTACTGAAGCTTTCTTT
TRBD1 | TRBJ1-2 | few | TRBV5-1 | CASSTGQGGGYGYTF | TGCGCCAGCAGCACGGGACAGGGAGGTGGCTATGGCTACACCTTC
. | TRBJ2-1 | . | TRBV4-2 | CASSQDPSSYNEQFF | TGTGCCAGCAGCCAAGATCCTAGCTCCTACAATGAGCAGTTCTTC
TRBD2 | TRBJ2-3 | . | TRBV7-2 | CASSRGGGAVLDTQYF | TGTGCCAGCAGCCGTGGCGGGGGGGCCGTTCTTGATACGCAGTATTTT
. | TRBJ1-3 | . | TRBV5-4 | CASSREISGNTIYF | TGTGCCAGCAGTCGGGAGATCTCTGGAAACACCATATATTTT
TRBD2 | TRBJ2-2 | . | TRBV9 | CASSVTSGGPAGTGELFF | TGTGCCAGCAGCGTAACTAGCGGGGGACCCGCGGGCACCGGGGAGCTGTTTTTT
. | TRBJ1-1 | . | TRBV12-3/TRBV12-4 | CASSPLTEAFF | TGTGCCAGCAGTCCCTTAACTGAAGCTTTCTTT
. | TRBJ2-2 | few | TRBV19 | CASCPTGYTGELFF | TGTGCCAGTTGCCCCACAGGGTACACCGGGGAGCTGTTTTTT
TRBD1 | TRBJ2-7 | . | TRBV29-1 | CSGSGGHEQYF | TGCAGCGGGTCAGGGGGCCACGAGCAGTACTTC
. | TRBJ1-1 | . | TRBV6-5 | CASSYSLGREYEAFF | TGTGCCAGCAGTTACTCGTTAGGCCGGGAATACGAAGCTTTCTTT
TRBD2 | TRBJ2-2 | . | TRBV19 | CASGRGEGLNTGELFF | TGTGCCAGTGGCCGGGGGGAGGGCCTGAACACCGGGGAGCTGTTTTTT
TRBD1 | TRBJ2-3 | . | TRBV5-4 | CASSSPGQGTDTQYF | TGTGCCAGCAGCTCCCCGGGACAGGGGACAGATACGCAGTATTTT
. | TRBJ2-7 | . | TRBV5-6 | CASSRAQVTYEQYF | TGTGCCAGCAGCCGAGCTCAGGTGACCTACGAGCAGTACTTC
TRBD2 | TRBJ2-5 | once | TRBV5-1 | CASSSGTSGSGQETQYF | TGCGCCAGCAGCTCCGGGACTAGCGGGAGTGGGCAAGAGACCCAGTACTTC
TRBD2 | TRBJ2-1 | . | TRBV18 | CASSPGTSGSGAYNEQFF | TGTGCCAGCTCACCAGGGACTAGCGGGAGTGGCGCCTACAATGAGCAGTTCTTC